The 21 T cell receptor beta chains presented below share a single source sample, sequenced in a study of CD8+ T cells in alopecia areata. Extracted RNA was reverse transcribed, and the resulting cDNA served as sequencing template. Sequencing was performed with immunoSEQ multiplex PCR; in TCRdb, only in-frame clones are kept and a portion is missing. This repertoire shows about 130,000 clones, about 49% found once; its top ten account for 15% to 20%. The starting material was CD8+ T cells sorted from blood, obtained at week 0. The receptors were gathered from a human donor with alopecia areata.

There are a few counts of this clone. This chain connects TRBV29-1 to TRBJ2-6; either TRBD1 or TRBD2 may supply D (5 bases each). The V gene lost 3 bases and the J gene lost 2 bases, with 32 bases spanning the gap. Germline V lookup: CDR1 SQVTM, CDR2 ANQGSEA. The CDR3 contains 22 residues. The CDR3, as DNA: TGCAGCGTTGAGATCCTCGGGGTCGGGCAGGGCGAAAGTTTTCCTGGGGCCAACGTCCTGACTTTC. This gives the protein CSVEILGVGQGESFPGANVLTF.

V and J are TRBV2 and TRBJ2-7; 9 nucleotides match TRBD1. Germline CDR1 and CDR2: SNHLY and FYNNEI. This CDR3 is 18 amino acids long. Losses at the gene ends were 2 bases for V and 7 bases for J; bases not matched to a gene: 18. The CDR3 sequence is CASSEISFEGTGLREQYF. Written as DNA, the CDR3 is TGTGCCAGCAGTGAAATAAGTTTCGAGGGGACAGGGTTGAGGGAGCAGTACTTC. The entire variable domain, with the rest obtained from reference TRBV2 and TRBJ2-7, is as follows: EPEVTQTPSHQVTQMGQEVILRCVPISNHLYFYWYRQILGQKVEFLVSFYNNEISEKSEIFDDQFSVERPDGSNFTLKIRSTKLEDSAMYFCASSEISFEGTGLREQYFGPGTRLTVT.

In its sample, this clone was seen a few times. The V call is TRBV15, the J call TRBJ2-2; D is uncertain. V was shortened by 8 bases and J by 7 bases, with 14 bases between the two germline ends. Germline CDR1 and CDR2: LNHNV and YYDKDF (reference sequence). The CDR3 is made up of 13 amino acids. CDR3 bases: TGTGCCACCCGGACCGCGACGGGCGGGGAGCTGTTTTTT. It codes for CATRTATGGELFF.

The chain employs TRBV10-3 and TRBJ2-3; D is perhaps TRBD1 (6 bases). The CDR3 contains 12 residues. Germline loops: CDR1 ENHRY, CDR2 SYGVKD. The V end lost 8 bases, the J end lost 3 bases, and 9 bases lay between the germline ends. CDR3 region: CAIGGGTDTQYF. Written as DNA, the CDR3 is TGTGCCATCGGGGGCGGGACAGATACGCAGTATTTT.

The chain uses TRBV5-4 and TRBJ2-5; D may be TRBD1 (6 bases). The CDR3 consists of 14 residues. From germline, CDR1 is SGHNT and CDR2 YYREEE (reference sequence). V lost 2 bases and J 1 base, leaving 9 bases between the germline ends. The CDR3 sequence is CASSFDRLQETQYF. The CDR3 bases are TGTGCCAGCAGCTTCGACAGGCTCCAAGAGACCCAGTACTTC.

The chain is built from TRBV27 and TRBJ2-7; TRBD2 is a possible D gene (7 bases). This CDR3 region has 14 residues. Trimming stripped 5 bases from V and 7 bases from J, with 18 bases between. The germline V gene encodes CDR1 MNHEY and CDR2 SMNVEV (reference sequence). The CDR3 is CASSTTGGPGEQYF. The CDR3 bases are TGTGCCAGCAGTACAACCGGGGGGCCGGGGGAGCAGTACTTC.

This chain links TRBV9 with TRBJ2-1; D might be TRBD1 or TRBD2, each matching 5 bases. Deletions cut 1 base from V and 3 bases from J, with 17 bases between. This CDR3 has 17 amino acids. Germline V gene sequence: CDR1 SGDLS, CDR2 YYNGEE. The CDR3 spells CASSVPRTERGYNEQFF. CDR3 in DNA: TGTGCCAGCAGCGTACCCCGGACGGAGAGGGGCTACAATGAGCAGTTCTTC.

The CDR3 DNA reads TGTGCCAGCACCCCCAGCCCGACTGAAGCTTTCTTT. Its translation is CASTPSPTEAFF. The chain is built from TRBV27 and TRBJ1-1; no clear D. The germline V and J ends were trimmed by 7 bases and 5 bases, with 11 bases remaining between them. Germline-derived CDR1 and CDR2 are MNHEY and SMNVEV (reference sequence). The length of the CDR3 is 12 residues.

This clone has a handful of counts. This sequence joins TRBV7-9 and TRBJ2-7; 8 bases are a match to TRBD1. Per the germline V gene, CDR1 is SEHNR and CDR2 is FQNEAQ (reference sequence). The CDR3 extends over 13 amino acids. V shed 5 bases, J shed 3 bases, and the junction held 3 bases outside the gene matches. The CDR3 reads CASSPGTGYEQYF. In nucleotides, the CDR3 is TGTGCCAGCAGCCCCGGGACAGGCTACGAGCAGTACTTC. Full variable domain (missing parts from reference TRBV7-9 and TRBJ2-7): DTGVSQNPRHKITKRGQNVTFRCDPISEHNRLYWYRQTLGQGPEFLTYFQNEAQLEKSRLLSDRFSAERPKGSFSTLEIQRTEQGDSAMYLCASSPGTGYEQYFGPGTRLTVT.

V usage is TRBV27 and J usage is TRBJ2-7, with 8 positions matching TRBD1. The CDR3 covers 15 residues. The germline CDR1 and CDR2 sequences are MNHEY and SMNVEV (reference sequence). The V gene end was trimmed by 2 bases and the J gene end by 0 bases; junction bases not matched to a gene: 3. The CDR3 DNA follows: TGTGCCAGCAGTTTACGAGGACAGGGCTCCTACGAGCAGTACTTC. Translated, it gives CASSLRGQGSYEQYF.

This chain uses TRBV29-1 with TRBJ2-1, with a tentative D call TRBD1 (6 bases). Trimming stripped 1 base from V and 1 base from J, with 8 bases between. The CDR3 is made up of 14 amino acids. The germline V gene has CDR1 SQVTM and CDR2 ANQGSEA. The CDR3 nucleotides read TGCAGCGTTGAAGCAGGGGAATCCTACAATGAGCAGTTCTTC. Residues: CSVEAGESYNEQFF.

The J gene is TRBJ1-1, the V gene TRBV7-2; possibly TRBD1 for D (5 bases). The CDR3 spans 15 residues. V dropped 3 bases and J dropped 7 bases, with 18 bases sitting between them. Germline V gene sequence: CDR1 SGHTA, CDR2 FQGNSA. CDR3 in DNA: TGTGCCAGCAGCTTTACCCCCGACAGCGCCTATGAAGCTTTCTTT. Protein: CASSFTPDSAYEAFF.

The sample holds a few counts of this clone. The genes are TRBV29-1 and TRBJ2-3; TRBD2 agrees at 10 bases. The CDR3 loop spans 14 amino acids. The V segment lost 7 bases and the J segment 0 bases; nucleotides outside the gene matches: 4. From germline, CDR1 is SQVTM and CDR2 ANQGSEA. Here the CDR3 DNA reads TGCAGCGCACAAGCGGGGGGGAGCACAGATACGCAGTATTTT. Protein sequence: CSAQAGGSTDTQYF.

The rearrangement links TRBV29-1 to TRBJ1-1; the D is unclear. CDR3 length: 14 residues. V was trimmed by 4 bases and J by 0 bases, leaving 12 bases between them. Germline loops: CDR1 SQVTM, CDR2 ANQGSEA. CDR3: CSVGKGSMNTEAFF. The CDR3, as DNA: TGCAGCGTTGGAAAGGGCAGCATGAACACTGAAGCTTTCTTT.

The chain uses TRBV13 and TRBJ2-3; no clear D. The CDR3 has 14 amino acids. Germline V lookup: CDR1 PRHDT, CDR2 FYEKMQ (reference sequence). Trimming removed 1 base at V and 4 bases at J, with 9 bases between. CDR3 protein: CASSLDTASDTQYF. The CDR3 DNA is TGTGCCAGCAGCTTAGATACGGCATCAGATACGCAGTATTTT.

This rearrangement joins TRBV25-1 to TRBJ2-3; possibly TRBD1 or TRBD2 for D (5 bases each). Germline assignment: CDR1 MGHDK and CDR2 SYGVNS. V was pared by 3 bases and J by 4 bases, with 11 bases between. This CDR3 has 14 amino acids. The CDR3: CASSDGQGPDTQYF. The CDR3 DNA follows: TGTGCCAGCAGTGATGGGCAGGGACCAGATACGCAGTATTTT.

CDR3 in amino acids: CSVEDWRGRQQETQYF. DNA of the CDR3: TGCAGCGTTGAAGATTGGAGGGGGCGCCAACAAGAGACCCAGTACTTC. V gene TRBV29-1 combines with J gene TRBJ2-5; possible D gene TRBD1, 7 bases. Germline CDR1 SQVTM, CDR2 ANQGSEA. This CDR3 has 16 amino acids. Deletions cut 0 bases from V and 2 bases from J, with 16 bases between.

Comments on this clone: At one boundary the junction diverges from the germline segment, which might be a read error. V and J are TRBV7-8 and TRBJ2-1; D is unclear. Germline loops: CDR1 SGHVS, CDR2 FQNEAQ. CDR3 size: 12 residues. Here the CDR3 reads CTSSRTAWEQFF. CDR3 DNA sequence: TGTACCAGCAGCCGTACAGCATGGGAGCAGTTCTTC.

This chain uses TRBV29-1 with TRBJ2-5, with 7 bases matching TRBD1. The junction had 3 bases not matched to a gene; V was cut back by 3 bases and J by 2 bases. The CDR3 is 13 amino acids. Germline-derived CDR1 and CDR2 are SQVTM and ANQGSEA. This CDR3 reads CSVDGGQQETQYF. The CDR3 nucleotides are TGCAGCGTTGATGGGGGACAGCAAGAGACCCAGTACTTC.

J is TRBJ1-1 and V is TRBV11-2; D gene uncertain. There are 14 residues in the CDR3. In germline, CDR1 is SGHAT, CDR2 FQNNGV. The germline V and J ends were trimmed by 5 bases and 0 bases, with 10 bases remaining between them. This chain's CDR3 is CASSPRDMNTEAFF. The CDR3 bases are TGTGCCAGCAGCCCAAGGGATATGAACACTGAAGCTTTCTTT.

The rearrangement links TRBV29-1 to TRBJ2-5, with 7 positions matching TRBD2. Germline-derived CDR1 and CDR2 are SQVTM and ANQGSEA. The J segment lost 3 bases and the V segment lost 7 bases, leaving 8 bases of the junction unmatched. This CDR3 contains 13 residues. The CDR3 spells CSALGGVEETQYF. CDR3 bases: TGCAGCGCCCTGGGAGGGGTGGAAGAGACCCAGTACTTC.